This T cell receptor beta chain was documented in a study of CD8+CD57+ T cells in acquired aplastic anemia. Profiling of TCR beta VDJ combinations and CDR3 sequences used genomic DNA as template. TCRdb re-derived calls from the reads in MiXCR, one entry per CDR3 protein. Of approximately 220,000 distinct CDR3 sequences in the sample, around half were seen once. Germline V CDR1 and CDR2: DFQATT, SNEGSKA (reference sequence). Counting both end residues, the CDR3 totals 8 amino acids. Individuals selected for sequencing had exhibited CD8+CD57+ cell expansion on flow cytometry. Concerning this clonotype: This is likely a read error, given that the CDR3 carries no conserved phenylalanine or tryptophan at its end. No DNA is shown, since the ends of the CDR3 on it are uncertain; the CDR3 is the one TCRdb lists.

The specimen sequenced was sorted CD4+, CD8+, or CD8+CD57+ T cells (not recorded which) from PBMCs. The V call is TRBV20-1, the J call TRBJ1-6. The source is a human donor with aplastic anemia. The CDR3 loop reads CSARDHEP.